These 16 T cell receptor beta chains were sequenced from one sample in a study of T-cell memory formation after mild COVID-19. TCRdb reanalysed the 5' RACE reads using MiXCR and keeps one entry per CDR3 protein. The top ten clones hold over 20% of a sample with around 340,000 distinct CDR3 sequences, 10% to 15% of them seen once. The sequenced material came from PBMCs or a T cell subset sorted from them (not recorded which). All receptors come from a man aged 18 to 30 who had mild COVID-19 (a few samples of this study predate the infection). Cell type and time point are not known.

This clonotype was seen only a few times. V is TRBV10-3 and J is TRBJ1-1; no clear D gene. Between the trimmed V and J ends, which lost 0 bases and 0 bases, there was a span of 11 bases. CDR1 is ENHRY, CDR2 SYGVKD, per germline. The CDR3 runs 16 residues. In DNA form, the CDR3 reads TGTGCCATCAGTGAGTCGATGAGCAGCATGAACACTGAAGCTTTCTTT. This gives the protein CAISESMSSMNTEAFF.

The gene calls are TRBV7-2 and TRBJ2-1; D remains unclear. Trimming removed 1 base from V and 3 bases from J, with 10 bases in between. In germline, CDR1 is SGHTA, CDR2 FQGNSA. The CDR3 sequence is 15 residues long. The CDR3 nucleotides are TGTGCCAGCAGCTTAGAGCAGGCAAGCTACAATGAGCAGTTCTTC. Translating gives CASSLEQASYNEQFF.

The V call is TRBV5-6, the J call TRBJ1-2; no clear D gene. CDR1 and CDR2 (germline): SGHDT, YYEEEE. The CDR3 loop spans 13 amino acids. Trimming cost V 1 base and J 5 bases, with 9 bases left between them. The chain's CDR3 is CASSLKAAYGYTF. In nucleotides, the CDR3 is TGTGCCAGCAGCTTGAAGGCGGCATATGGCTACACCTTC.

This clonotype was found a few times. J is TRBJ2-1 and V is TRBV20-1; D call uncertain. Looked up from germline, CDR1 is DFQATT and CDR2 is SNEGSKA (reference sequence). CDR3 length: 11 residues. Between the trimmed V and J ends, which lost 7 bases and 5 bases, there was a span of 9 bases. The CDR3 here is CSVSWDNEQFF. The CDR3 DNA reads TGCAGTGTATCGTGGGACAATGAGCAGTTCTTC.

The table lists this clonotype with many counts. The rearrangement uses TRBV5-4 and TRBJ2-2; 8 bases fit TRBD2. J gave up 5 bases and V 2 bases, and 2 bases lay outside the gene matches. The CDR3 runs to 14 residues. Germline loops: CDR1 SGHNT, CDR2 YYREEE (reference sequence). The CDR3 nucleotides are TGTGCCAGCAGCTTACCGGGGGGGACCGGGGAGCTGTTTTTT. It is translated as CASSLPGGTGELFF.

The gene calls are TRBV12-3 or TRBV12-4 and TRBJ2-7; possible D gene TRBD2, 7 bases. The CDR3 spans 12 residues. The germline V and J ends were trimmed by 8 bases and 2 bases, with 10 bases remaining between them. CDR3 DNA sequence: TGTGCCAGCGGGGGGGCGCCCTACGAGCAGTACTTC. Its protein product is CASGGAPYEQYF.

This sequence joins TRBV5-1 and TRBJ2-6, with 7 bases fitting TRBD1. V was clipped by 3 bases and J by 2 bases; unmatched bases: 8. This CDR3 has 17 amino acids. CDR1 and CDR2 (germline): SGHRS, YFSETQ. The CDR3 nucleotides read TGCGCCAGCAGCTGGGGACAGAGCACGCCTGGGGCCAACGTCCTGACTTTC. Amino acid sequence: CASSWGQSTPGANVLTF.

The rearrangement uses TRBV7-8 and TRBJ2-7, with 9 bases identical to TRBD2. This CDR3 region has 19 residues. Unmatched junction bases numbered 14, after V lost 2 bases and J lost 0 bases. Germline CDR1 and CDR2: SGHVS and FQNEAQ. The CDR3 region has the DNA TGTGCCAGCAGCTTATACGGTAGGAGGCTAGCGGGGAGCTCCTACGAGCAGTACTTC. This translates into CASSLYGRRLAGSSYEQYF.

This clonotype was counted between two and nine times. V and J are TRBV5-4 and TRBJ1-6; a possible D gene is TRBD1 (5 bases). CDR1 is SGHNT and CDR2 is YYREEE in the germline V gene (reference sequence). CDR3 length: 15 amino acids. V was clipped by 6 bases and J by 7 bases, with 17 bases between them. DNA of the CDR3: TGTGCCAGCAACCATCTTGGGGGAGTGAATTCACCCCTCCACTTT. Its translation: CASNHLGGVNSPLHF.

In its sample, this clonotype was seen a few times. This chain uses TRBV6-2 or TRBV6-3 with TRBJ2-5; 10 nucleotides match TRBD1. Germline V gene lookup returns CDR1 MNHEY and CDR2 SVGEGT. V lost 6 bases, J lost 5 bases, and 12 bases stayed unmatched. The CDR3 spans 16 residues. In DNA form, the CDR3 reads TGTGCCAGCAGCCCTCAGGGGACAGGGGCGCCGGAGACCCAGTACTTC. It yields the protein CASSPQGTGAPETQYF.

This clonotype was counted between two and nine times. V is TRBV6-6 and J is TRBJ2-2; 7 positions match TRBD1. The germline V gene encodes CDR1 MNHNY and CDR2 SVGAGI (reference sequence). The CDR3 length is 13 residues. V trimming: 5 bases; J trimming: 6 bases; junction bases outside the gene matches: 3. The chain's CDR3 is CASSTTGAGELFF. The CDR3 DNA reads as TGTGCCAGCAGTACTACAGGGGCCGGGGAGCTGTTTTTT.

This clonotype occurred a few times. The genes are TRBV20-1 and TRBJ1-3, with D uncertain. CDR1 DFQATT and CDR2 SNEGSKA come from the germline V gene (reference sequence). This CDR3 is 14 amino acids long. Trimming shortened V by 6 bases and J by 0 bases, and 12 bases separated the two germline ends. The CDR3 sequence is CSAWAVGSGNTIYF. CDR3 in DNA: TGCAGTGCCTGGGCGGTCGGCTCTGGAAACACCATATATTTT.

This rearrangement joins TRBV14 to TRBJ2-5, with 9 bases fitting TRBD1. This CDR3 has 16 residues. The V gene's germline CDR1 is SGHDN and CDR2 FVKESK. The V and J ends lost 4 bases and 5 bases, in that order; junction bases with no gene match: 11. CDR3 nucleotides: TGTGCCAGCAGCCCACTCGGGACAGGGAGAGTCGAGACCCAGTACTTC. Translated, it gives CASSPLGTGRVETQYF.

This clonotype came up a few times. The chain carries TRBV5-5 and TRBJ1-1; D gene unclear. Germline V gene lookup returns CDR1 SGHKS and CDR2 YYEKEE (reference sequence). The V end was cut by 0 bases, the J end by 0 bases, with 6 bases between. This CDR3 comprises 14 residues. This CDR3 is CASSLEWVNTEAFF. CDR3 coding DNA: TGTGCCAGCAGCTTGGAGTGGGTGAACACTGAAGCTTTCTTT.

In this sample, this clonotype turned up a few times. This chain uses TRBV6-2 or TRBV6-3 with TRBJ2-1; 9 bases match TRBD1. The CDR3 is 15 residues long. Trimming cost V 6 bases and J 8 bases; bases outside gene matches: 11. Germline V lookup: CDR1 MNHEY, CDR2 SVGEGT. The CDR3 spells CASSPRQGVVYEQFF. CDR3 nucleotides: TGTGCCAGCAGCCCAAGACAGGGGGTTGTTTATGAGCAGTTCTTC.

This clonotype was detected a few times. The CDR3 DNA is TGTGCCAGTATCCGGGACACGGAGACCCAGTACTTC. The encoded protein is CASIRDTETQYF. This rearrangement joins TRBV7-9 to TRBJ2-5; possibly TRBD1 for D (6 bases). V lost 9 bases and J 5 bases, leaving 13 bases between the germline ends. CDR1 is SEHNR and CDR2 is FQNEAQ in the germline V gene (reference sequence). The CDR3 consists of 12 residues.